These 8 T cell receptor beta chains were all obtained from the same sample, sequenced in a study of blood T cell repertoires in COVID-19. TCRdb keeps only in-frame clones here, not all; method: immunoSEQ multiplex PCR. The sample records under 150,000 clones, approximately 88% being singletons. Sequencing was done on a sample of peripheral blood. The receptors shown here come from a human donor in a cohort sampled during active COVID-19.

Here the CDR3 reads CASSLRDYSYEQYF. CDR3 nucleotide sequence: TGTGCCAGCAGCTTAAGGGACTACTCCTACGAGCAGTACTTC. The V gene is TRBV5-8, the J gene TRBJ2-7; the match to TRBD2 covers 7 bases. Unmatched junction bases numbered 2, after V lost 2 bases and J lost 0 bases. The CDR3 contains 14 residues. From germline, CDR1 is SGHTS and CDR2 YDEGEE.

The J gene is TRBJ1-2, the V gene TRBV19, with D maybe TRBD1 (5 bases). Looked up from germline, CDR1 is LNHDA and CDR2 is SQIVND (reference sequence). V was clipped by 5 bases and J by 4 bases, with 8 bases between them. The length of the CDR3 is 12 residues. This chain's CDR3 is CASSGAGYGYTF. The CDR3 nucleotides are TGTGCCAGTAGTGGGGCTGGCTATGGCTACACCTTC.

The chain's CDR3 is CASSESQGSWTNEKLFF. CDR3 nucleotides: TGTGCCAGCAGTGAAAGTCAGGGAAGTTGGACTAATGAAAAACTGTTTTTT. The gene calls are TRBV2 and TRBJ1-4, with a weak D call TRBD1 (5 bases). The V end lost 2 bases, the J end lost 2 bases, and 15 bases lay between the germline ends. Germline CDR1 and CDR2: SNHLY and FYNNEI. The CDR3 totals 17 residues.

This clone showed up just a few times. CDR3: CASRALARNTGELFF. As DNA, the CDR3 is TGTGCCAGCAGGGCACTAGCGCGGAACACCGGGGAGCTGTTTTTT. The V gene is TRBV2, the J gene TRBJ2-2; TRBD2 agrees at 7 bases. CDR3 length: 15 residues. V dropped 6 bases and J dropped 1; count of bases not matched to a gene: 5. Germline values: CDR1 SNHLY, CDR2 FYNNEI.

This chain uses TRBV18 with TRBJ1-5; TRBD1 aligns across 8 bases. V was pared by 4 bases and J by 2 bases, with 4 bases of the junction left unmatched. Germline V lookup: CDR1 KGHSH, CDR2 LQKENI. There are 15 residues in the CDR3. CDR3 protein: CASSRGQAGNQPQHF. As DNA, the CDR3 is TGTGCCAGCTCACGGGGACAGGCTGGCAATCAGCCCCAGCATTTT.

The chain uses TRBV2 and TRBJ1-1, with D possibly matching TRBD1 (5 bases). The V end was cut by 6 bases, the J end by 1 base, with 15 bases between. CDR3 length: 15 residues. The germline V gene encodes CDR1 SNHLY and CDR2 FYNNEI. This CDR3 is CASRYPGGRNTEAFF. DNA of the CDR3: TGTGCCAGCAGATACCCTGGGGGGAGGAACACTGAAGCTTTCTTT.

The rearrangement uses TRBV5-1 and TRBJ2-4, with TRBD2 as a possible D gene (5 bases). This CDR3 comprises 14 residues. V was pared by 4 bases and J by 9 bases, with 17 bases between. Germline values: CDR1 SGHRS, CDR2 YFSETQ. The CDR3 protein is CASSGIGGGSIQYF. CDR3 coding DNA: TGCGCCAGCAGCGGAATTGGCGGTGGGAGCATTCAGTACTTC.

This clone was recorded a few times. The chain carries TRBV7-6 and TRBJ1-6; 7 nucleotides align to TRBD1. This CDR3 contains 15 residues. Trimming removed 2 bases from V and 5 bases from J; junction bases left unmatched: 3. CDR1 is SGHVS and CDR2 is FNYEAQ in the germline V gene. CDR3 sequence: CASSLQQGHNSPLHF. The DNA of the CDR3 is TGTGCCAGCAGCTTACAACAGGGGCATAATTCACCCCTCCACTTT.